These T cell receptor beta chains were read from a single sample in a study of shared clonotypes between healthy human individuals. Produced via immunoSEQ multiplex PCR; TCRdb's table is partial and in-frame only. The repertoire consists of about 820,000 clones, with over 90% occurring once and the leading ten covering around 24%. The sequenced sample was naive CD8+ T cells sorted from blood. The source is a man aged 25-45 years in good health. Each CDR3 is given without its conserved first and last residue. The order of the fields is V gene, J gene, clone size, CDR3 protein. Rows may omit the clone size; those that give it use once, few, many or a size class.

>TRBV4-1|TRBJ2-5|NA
ASSPVAAQETQY
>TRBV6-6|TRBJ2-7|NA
ASSYSTGGGSYEQY
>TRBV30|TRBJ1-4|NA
AWRDRTGRKKRGEKLF
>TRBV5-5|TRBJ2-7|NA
ASSLYGVLPNEQY
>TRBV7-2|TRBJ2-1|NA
ASSSVTSGSRNEQF
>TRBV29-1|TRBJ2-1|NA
SGAGPGSYNEQF
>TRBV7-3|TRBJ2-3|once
ASGGTSTDTQY
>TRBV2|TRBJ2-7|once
ASSEGILYEQY
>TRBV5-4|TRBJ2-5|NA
ASSFREGLQETQY
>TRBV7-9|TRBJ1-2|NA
ASSLGGYLYGYT
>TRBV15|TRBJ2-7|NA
ATSIARSEQY
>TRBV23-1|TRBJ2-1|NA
ASTFLGREGYNEQF
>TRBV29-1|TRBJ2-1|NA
SVEYPRTGAVEQF
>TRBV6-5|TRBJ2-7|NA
ASSYSGEQY
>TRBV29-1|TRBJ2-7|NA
SVESRGGEQY
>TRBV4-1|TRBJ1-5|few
ASSQGQDLNQPQH
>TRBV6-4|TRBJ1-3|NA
ASSPDGYSGNTIY
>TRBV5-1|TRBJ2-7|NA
ASRAEGGEVEQY
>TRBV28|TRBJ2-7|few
ASSLLYEQY
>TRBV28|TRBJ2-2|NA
ASSFYGPGELF
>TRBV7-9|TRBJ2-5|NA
ASSYRGRREETQY
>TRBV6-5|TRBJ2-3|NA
ASSKQSDTQY
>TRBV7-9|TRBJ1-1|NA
ASSPPAGDTEAF
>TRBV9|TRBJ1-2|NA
ASSPRTANYGST
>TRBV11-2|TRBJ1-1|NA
ASSLGGGTVLNTEAF
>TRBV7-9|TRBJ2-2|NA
ASSITGLAANTGELF
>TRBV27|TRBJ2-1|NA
ASKWDQTSNEQF